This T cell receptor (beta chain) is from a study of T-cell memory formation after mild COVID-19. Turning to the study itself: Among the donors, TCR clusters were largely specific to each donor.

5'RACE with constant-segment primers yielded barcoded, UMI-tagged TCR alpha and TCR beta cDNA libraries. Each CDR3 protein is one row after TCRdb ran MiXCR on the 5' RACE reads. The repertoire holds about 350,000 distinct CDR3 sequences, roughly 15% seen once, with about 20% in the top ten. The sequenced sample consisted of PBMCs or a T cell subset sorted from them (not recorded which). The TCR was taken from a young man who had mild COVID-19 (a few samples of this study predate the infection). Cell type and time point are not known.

The CDR3 DNA follows: TGCGCCAGCCTCCCCGGGACGGGGGACTCTGGGGCCAACGTCCTGACTTTC. This sequence encodes CASLPGTGDSGANVLTF. This sequence joins TRBV4-1 and TRBJ2-6; possible D gene TRBD2, 6 bases. Trimming stripped 8 bases from V and 0 bases from J, with 17 bases between. The CDR3 is 17 amino acids. Germline CDR1 reads MGHRA; CDR2 reads YSYEKL.